This is a list of T cell receptor beta chains from one sample in a study of blood T cell repertoires in COVID-19. The assay was immunoSEQ multiplex PCR, and TCRdb's table has in-frame clones only and misses some. The sample yields about 100,000 clones, about 90% seen once. Material: peripheral blood. All receptors derive from a human donor in a cohort sampled during active COVID-19. CDR3s leave out the opening cysteine and the closing phenylalanine or tryptophan. The D gene is left open where the match is weak. Size is omitted from some rows. Given values are once, few, many or a class for expanded clones.

abundance,d_gene,j_gene,v_gene,CDR3aa
NA,NA,TRBJ1-6,TRBV28,ASTGTGDNSPLH
NA,NA,TRBJ2-3,TRBV5-5,ASSTRVDTQY
NA,TRBD2,TRBJ2-1,TRBV5-4,ASSSELAASYNEQF
NA,NA,TRBJ1-2,TRBV28,ASSLLGRSYT
NA,TRBD1,TRBJ1-2,TRBV5-1,ASRSGTGPYGYT
NA,TRBD1,TRBJ2-1,TRBV2,ASSVTGGYNEQF
NA,TRBD1,TRBJ2-7,TRBV7-9,ASSLDTGTGFGEQY
NA,NA,TRBJ1-5,TRBV4-1,ASSLLNQPQH
NA,TRBD2,TRBJ2-3,TRBV7-9,AIGTSGSRDTQY
NA,NA,TRBJ2-7,TRBV5-1,ASSLISGPYEQY
NA,TRBD1,TRBJ1-3,TRBV7-9,ASSHDRVPGNTIY
NA,NA,TRBJ2-1,TRBV5-1,ASSSTDRNNEQF
NA,NA,TRBJ1-2,TRBV7-9,ASSPGSSANYGYT
NA,TRBD1,TRBJ2-7,TRBV5-1,ASSSGQGTHEQY
NA,TRBD1,TRBJ1-1,TRBV6-2/TRBV6-3,ASSNPGQQAF
NA,NA,TRBJ2-3,TRBV11-3,ASSLGGLTDTQY
few,NA,TRBJ2-7,TRBV30,AWSAGAYEQY
NA,TRBD1,TRBJ2-2,TRBV11-2,ASSSIMGGGQGAGELF
NA,NA,TRBJ2-7,TRBV14,ASSRQWPREQY
NA,TRBD1,TRBJ1-6,TRBV2,ASSTDRVSFNSPLH
NA,TRBD1,TRBJ2-5,TRBV7-3,ASSLGPGTGGGETQY
NA,TRBD2,TRBJ2-2,TRBV6-2/TRBV6-3,ASIPGLAGAIGTGELF
NA,NA,TRBJ2-2,TRBV6-6,ASSSLSGELF
NA,NA,TRBJ1-2,TRBV30,AWSRSRLYGYT
NA,TRBD2,TRBJ2-2,TRBV18,ASSSTLAGGYGELF
NA,NA,TRBJ2-1,TRBV5-1,ASSLVGSGGNNEQF
once,NA,TRBJ1-6,TRBV28,ASSLVDSYNSPLH